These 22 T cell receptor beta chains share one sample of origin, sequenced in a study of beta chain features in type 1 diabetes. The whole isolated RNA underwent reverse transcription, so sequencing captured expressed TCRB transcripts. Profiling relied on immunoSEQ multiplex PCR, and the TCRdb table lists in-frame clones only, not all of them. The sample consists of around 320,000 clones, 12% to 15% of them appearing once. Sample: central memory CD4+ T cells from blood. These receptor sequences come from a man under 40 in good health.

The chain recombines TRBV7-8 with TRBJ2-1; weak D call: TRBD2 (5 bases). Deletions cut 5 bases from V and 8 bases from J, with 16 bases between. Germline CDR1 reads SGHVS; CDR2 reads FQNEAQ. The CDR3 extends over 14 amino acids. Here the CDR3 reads CASSPREGWYEQFF. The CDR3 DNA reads TGTGCCAGCAGCCCACGAGAGGGTTGGTATGAGCAGTTCTTC.

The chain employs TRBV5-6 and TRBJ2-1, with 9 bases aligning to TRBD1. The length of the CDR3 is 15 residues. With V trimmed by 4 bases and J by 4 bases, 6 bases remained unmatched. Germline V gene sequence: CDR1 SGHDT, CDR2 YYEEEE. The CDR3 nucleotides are TGTGCCAGCAGCCGGGGACAGGGCTTTTACAATGAGCAGTTCTTC. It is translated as CASSRGQGFYNEQFF.

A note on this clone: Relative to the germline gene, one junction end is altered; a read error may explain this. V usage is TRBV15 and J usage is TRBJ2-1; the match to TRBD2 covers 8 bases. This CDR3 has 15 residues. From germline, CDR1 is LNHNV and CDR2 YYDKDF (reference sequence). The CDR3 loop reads CATSREAGAGKVPIF. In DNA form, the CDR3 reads TGTGCCACCAGCAGAGAAGCGGGAGCAGGGAAAGTTCCCATCTTC.

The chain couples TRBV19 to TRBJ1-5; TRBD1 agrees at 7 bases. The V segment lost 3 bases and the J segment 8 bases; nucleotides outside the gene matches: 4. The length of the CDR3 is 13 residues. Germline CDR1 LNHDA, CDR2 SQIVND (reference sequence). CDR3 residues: CASSILGQEPQHF. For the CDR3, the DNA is TGTGCCAGTAGTATTTTAGGACAGGAGCCCCAGCATTTT.

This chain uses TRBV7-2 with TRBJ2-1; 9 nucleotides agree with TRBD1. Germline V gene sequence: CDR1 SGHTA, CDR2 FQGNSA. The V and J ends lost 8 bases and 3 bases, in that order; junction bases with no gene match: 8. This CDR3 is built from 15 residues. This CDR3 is CASSKRDRDYNEQFF. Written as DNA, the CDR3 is TGTGCCAGCTCGAAGCGGGACAGGGACTACAATGAGCAGTTCTTC.

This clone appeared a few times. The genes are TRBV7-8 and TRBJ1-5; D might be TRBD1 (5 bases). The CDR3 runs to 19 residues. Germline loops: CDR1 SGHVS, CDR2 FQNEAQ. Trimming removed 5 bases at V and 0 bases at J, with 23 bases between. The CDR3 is CASSLSFGGNTVSNQPQHF. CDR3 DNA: TGTGCCAGCAGCCTATCTTTCGGGGGGAATACGGTTAGCAATCAGCCCCAGCATTTT. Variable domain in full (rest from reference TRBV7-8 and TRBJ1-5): GAGVSQSPRYKVAKRGQDVALRCDPISGHVSLFWYQQALGQGPEFLTYFQNEAQLDKSGLPSDRFFAERPEGSVSTLKIQRTQQEDSAVYLCASSLSFGGNTVSNQPQHFGDGTRLSIL.

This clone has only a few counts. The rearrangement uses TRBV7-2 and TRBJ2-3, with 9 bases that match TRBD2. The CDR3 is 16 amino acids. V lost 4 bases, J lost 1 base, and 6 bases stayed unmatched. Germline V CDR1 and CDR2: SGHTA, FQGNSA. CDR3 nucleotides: TGTGCCAGCAGCTCACTAGCGGGCCTCGGCACAGATACGCAGTATTTT. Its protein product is CASSSLAGLGTDTQYF.

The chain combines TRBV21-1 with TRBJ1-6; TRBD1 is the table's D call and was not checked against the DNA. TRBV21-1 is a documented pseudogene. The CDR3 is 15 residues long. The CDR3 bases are TGTGCCAGCGGTCGTGGGGCCCCCTATAATTCACCCCTCCACTTT. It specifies CASGRGAPYNSPLHF.

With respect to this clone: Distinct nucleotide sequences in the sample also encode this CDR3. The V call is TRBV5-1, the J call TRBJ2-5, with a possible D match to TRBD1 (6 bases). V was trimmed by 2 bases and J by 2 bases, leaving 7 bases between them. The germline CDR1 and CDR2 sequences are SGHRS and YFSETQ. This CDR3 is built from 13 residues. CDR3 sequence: CASSFRGQETQYF. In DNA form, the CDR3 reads TGCGCCAGCAGCTTTAGGGGGCAAGAGACCCAGTACTTC.

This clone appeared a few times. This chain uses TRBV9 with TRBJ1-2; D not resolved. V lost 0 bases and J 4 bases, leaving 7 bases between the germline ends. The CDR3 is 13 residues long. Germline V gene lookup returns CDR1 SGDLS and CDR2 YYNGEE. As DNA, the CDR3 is TGTGCCAGCAGCGTAGACGTGGGCTATGGCTACACCTTC. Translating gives CASSVDVGYGYTF.

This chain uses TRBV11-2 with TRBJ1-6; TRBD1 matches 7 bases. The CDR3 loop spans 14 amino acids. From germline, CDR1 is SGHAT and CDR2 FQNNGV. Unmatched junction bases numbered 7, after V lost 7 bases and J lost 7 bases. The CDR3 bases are TGTGCCAGCACCCCCGCAGGGGGGAATTCACCCCTCCACTTT. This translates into CASTPAGGNSPLHF.

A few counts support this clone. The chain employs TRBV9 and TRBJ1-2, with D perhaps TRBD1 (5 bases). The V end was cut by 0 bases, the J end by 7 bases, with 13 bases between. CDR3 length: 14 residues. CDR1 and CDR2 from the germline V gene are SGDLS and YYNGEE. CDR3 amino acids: CASSVDRIAVGYTF. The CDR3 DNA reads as TGTGCCAGCAGCGTAGACAGGATCGCGGTTGGCTACACCTTC. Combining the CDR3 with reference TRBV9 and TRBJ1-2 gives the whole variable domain DSGVTQTPKHLITATGQRVTLRCSPRSGDLSVYWYQQSLDQGLQFLIQYYNGEERAKGNILERFSAQQFPDLHSELNLSSLELGDSALYFCASSVDRIAVGYTFGSGTRLTVV.

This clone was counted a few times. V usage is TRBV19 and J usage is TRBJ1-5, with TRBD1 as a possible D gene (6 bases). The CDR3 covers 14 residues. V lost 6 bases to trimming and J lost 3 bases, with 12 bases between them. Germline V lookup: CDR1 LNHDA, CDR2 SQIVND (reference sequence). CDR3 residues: CASRGATTNQPQHF. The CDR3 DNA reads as TGTGCCAGTAGGGGGGCTACCACCAATCAGCCCCAGCATTTT.

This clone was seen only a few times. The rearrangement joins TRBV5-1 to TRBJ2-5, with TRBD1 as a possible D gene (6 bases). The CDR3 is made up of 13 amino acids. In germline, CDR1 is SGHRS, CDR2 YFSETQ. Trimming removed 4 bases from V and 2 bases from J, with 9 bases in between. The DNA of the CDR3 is TGCGCCAGCAGCATCGGACAGCAAGAGACCCAGTACTTC. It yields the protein CASSIGQQETQYF.

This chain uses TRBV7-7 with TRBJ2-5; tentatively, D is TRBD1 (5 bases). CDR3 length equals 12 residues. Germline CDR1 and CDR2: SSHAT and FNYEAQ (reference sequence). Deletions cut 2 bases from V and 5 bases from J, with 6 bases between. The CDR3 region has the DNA TGTGCCAGCAGCTTACCAGGGGAGACCCAGTACTTC. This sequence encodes CASSLPGETQYF. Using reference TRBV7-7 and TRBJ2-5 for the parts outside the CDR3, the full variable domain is GAGVSQSPRYKVTKRGQDVTLRCDPISSHATLYWYQQALGQGPEFLTYFNYEAQPDKSGLPSDRFSAERPEGSISTLTIQRTEQRDSAMYRCASSLPGETQYFGPGTRLLVL.

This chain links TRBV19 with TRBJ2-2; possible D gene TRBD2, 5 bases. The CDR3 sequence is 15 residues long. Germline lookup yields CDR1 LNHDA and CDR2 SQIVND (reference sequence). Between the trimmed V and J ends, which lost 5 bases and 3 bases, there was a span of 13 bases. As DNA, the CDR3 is TGTGCCAGTAGTCCCCGGGGATTGGACACCGGGGAGCTGTTTTTT. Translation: CASSPRGLDTGELFF.

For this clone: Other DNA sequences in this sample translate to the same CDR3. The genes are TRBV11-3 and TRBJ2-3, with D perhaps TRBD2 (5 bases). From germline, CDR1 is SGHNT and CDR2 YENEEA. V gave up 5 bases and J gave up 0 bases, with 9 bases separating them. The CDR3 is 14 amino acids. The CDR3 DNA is TGTGCCAGCAGCCGCCGGACTAGCACAGATACGCAGTATTTT. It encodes CASSRRTSTDTQYF.

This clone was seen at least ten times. The CDR3 DNA reads TGCGCCAGCAGCTTGGTTGCTTCCGGGGCCAACGTCCTGACTTTC. Translation: CASSLVASGANVLTF. The chain joins TRBV5-1 to TRBJ2-6; D uncertain. V was cut by 0 bases and J by 4 bases, with 8 bases left in between. This CDR3 is built from 15 residues. Germline V lookup: CDR1 SGHRS, CDR2 YFSETQ.

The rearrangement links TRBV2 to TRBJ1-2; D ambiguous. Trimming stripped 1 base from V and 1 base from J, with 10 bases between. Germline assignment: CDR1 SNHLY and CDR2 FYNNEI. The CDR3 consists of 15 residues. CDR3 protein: CASSEERDFNYGYTF. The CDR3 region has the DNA TGTGCCAGCAGTGAAGAAAGGGATTTTAACTATGGCTACACCTTC.

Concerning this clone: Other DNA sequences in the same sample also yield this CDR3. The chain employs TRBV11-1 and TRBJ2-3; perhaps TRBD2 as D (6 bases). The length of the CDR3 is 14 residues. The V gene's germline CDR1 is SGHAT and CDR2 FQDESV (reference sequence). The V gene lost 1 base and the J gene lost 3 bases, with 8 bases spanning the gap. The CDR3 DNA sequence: TGTGCCAGCAGCTTAGACCGGGGGACAGATACGCAGTATTTT. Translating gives CASSLDRGTDTQYF.

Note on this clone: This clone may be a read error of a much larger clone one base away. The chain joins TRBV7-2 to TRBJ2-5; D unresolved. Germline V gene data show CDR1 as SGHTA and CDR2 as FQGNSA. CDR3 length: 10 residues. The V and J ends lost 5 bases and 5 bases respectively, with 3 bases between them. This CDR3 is CASSGETQYF. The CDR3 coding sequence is TGTGCCAGCAGCGGGGAGACCCAGTACTTC.

CDR3 bases: TGTGCCAGCAGCCAATTACCGGGACAGATGAACACTGAAGCTTTCTTT. Its protein product is CASSQLPGQMNTEAFF. The chain joins TRBV7-9 to TRBJ1-1, with TRBD1 identical over 7 bases. The V gene's germline CDR1 is SEHNR and CDR2 FQNEAQ (reference sequence). This CDR3 has 16 residues. J was trimmed by 0 bases and V by 5 bases; bases with no gene match: 9.